Listed below are T cell receptor beta chains from one sample, sequenced in a study of blood T cell repertoires in COVID-19. Sequencing used immunoSEQ multiplex PCR; TCRdb keeps in-frame clones, though not all of them. The sample yields 150,000 to 200,000 clones, over 65% seen once. Sample: peripheral blood. The receptors derive from a man in his sixties with acute or convalescent COVID-19. Both conserved end residues are part of each CDR3. Clone size is shown for a subset of rows, as once, few, many or a class of expanded clone.

>.|TRBV3-1/TRBV3-2
CASSPLGTGPNYGYTF
>once|TRBV15
CATSRVGDYGETQYF
>.|TRBV20-1
CSANEKGVYGYTF
>once|TRBV2
CASSETSGSYEQYF
>.|TRBV2
CASIRTAQETQYF
>.|TRBV9
CASSDRQTNTGELFF
>.|TRBV3-1/TRBV3-2
CASSQGLAESSYEQYF
>.|TRBV9
CASSSSDRGNQPQHF
>.|TRBV5-1
CASSFNSGNTIYF
>.|TRBV30
CAWSHFKGDRYGYTF
>.|TRBV30
CAWRKRTEFYEQYF
>once|TRBV6-1
CASSELWSRGYGYTF
>.|TRBV5-1
CASSQTGGAGVEQYF
>.|TRBV6-5
CASSYDRGTDTQYF
>.|TRBV6-4
CASSAPTSGGSDTQYF
>.|TRBV27
CASRPGGVGPQHF
>.|TRBV12-3/TRBV12-4
CASSPSYEQYF
>.|TRBV19
CASRAGTGSSYEQYF
>.|TRBV6-2/TRBV6-3
CASSYSHGGKGPQHF
>.|TRBV3-1/TRBV3-2
CASSQSGTGFYGYTF
>.|TRBV19
CASNRGGYQETQYF
>.|TRBV28
CASSRVQGASDEAFF
>.|TRBV19
CASSIGEGDEQYF
>.|TRBV21-1
CASIDSLLTYEQYF
>.|TRBV29-1
CSVVPRPGTDTQYF
>.|TRBV10-3
CAIRPDGLGNTIYF
>.|TRBV29-1
CSVEAWGQVANTEAFF
>.|TRBV21-1
CASSKRRGHQPQHF
>.|TRBV3-1/TRBV3-2
CASSFAGVRTDTQYF
>.|TRBV5-1
CASSFGQGGYEQYF
>.|TRBV3-1/TRBV3-2
CASSRDSKNEQFF
>.|TRBV3-1/TRBV3-2
CASSQSGQGGYGYTF
>.|TRBV7-6
CASSLSQGFNEQFF
>.|TRBV19
CASSIGGGFGSPLHF
>many|TRBV5-1
CASSPEGFEAFF
>.|TRBV19
CASSMDGRGAKNIQYF
>.|TRBV11-3
CASSRSGVYNEQFF
>.|TRBV6-5
CASSRQGWGYEQYF
>.|TRBV5-6
CASSLVGLSYGYTF
>.|TRBV5-1
CASSPLGGNTEAFF
>.|TRBV6-5
CASSYGGGGNGYTF
>few|TRBV4-1
CASSQELGVQETQYF
>.|TRBV5-6
CASSLSGVQGYTF
>.|TRBV2
CASSEMQGNTGELFF
>.|TRBV15
CATSRVGGARGNQPQHF
>.|TRBV7-2
CASSLDQGGFGEKLFF
>.|TRBV11-2
CASSPSGLVREQFF
>.|TRBV29-1
CSVEEAGEAFF
>.|TRBV2
CASILQGYGNTIYF
>.|TRBV5-1
CASSFGTAINTEAFF
>.|TRBV11-2
CASSFEPAATDTQYF
>.|TRBV3-1/TRBV3-2
CASSLPGQRNEQFF
>few|TRBV19
CASSRTGGPYGYTF